This T cell receptor beta chain was identified during a study of blood T cell repertoires in COVID-19. Study context: Specimens from acute and convalescent COVID-19 originated in the United States, Italy and Spain. In each case, the material was cDNA or gDNA derived from T cells, B-cell-depleted T cells, or PBMCs.

The CDR3 sequence is 16 residues long. From germline, CDR1 is SGHKS and CDR2 YYEKEE (reference sequence). J lost 2 bases, V lost 4 bases, and 7 bases had no gene match. As originally analysed: Estimates of nucleated cell counts were drawn from the amplification of reference gene primers. Produced via immunoSEQ multiplex PCR; TCRdb's table is partial and in-frame only. The V and J calls and clone size were taken over from that table, and D and trimming were inferred from the DNA. This sample has about 200,000 clones; 78% occur once, and the top ten carry about 2.8%. Sequencing was carried out using peripheral blood. The chain carries TRBV5-5 and TRBJ2-3; 10 bases agree with TRBD1. This sequence originates from a woman of 80 years or more with active or convalescent COVID-19. The CDR3 DNA reads TGTGCCAGCAGCAACTGGGACAGGGGATACACAGATACGCAGTATTTT. The encoded protein is CASSNWDRGYTDTQYF. Filled out from reference TRBV5-5 and TRBJ2-3, the complete variable domain reads DAGVTQSPTHLIKTRGQQVTLRCSPISGHKSVSWYQQVLGQGPQFIFQYYEKEERGRGNFPDRFSARQFPNYSSELNVNALLLGDSALYLCASSNWDRGYTDTQYFGPGTRLTVL.